Below, 2 T cell receptor beta chains from the same sample are listed, as sequenced in a study of response to subunit inactivated influenza vaccine. MiXCR, run by TCRdb on the RT-PCR reads, gives a single entry per CDR3 protein. The table records over 450,000 distinct CDR3 sequences, 13% of them present only once. The material sequenced was PBMCs from blood, taken more than 35 days after vaccination. These receptors all stem from a man aged 45 to 65 who received an inactivated influenza vaccine.

There are many counts of this clonotype. The genes are TRBV10-2 and TRBJ1-1, with 8 bases matching TRBD1. CDR3 length equals 14 residues. CDR1 is WSHSY and CDR2 is SAAADI in the germline V gene. Germline trimming cut 6 bases from V and 0 bases from J; bases unmatched to any gene: 3. The CDR3 DNA follows: TGCGCCAGCAGCCTACAGGGGGTGAACACTGAAGCTTTCTTT. This encodes CASSLQGVNTEAFF.

This clonotype came up a few times. The rearrangement links TRBV7-2 to TRBJ1-5, with D tentatively TRBD1 (6 bases). This CDR3 comprises 17 residues. The V end lost 6 bases, the J end lost 1 base, and 19 bases lay between the germline ends. The germline gives CDR1 SGHTA, CDR2 FQGNSA. The CDR3 loop is CASSKGVGAESNQPQHF. The CDR3 nucleotides read TGTGCCAGCAGTAAGGGCGTGGGGGCTGAAAGCAATCAGCCCCAGCATTTT.